A single sample is the source of the 30 T cell receptor beta chains below, sequenced in a study of blood T cell repertoires in COVID-19. Profiled with immunoSEQ multiplex PCR; TCRdb holds only in-frame clones, not every one. Here the sample spans nearly 100,000 clones, around four fifths being singletons. The sequenced material came from peripheral blood. These receptors were obtained from a man between 65 and 80 years old with acute or convalescent COVID-19.

The chain joins TRBV28 to TRBJ1-5; 9 nucleotides match TRBD1. Germline CDR1 and CDR2: MDHEN and SYDVKM. The J segment lost 4 bases and the V segment lost 3 bases, leaving 10 bases of the junction unmatched. The CDR3 is 17 residues long. DNA for the CDR3: TGTGCCAGCAGTTTGAGCACAGGGGGCGGCATGAATCAGCCCCAGCATTTT. Translating gives CASSLSTGGGMNQPQHF.

The V call is TRBV18, the J call TRBJ2-7, with D possibly TRBD1 on 6 matching bases. V was trimmed by 3 bases and J by 2 bases, leaving 20 bases between them. The CDR3 runs 17 residues. Per the germline V gene, CDR1 is KGHSH and CDR2 is LQKENI. The CDR3: CASSPLRLGTPTYEQYF. CDR3 nucleotides: TGTGCCAGCTCACCCCTCCGGCTCGGGACACCAACCTACGAGCAGTACTTC.

The V and J genes are TRBV7-9 and TRBJ1-2; a possible D gene is TRBD1 (5 bases). The CDR3 has 14 residues. Trimming removed 1 base from V and 5 bases from J, with 11 bases in between. Germline lookup yields CDR1 SEHNR and CDR2 FQNEAQ (reference sequence). This CDR3 reads CASSLGQPFYGYTF. CDR3 nucleotides: TGTGCCAGCAGCTTAGGACAGCCTTTTTATGGCTACACCTTC.

The chain is built from TRBV30 and TRBJ2-7; 7 nucleotides match TRBD2. The CDR3 spans 11 residues. After removal of 7 bases from V and 6 bases from J, the junction contained 6 bases not matched to a gene. Germline lookup yields CDR1 GTSNPN and CDR2 SVGIG (reference sequence). The CDR3 sequence is CAFRDYSEQYF. For the CDR3, the DNA is TGTGCCTTCAGGGACTATTCCGAGCAGTACTTC.

The chain couples TRBV18 to TRBJ2-1; 7 bases align to TRBD2. V was clipped by 2 bases and J by 5 bases; unmatched bases: 3. Germline assignment: CDR1 KGHSH and CDR2 LQKENI. The CDR3 totals 14 residues. For the CDR3, the DNA is TGTGCCAGCTCACCAAACGGGGGGAACAATGAGCAGTTCTTC. Translating it yields CASSPNGGNNEQFF.

CDR3 nucleotides: TGTGCCAGCAGCTCGTGGGACTACCGAACAGAGCAGTTCTTC. Translated, it gives CASSSWDYRTEQFF. This rearrangement joins TRBV7-2 to TRBJ2-1; 7 bases map to TRBD2. The V gene's germline CDR1 is SGHTA and CDR2 FQGNSA. The CDR3 spans 14 residues. Trimming at V came to 4 bases and at J to 10 bases, leaving 10 bases not matched to a gene.

This chain joins TRBV29-1 and TRBJ1-1; TRBD1 aligns across 8 bases. This CDR3 contains 13 residues. Germline CDR1 SQVTM, CDR2 ANQGSEA. V shed 7 bases, J shed 0 bases, and the junction held 4 bases outside the gene matches. Here the CDR3 DNA reads TGCAGCGCTGGGACAGGAATGAACACTGAAGCTTTCTTT. This codes for CSAGTGMNTEAFF.

The V gene is TRBV28, the J gene TRBJ2-2; the D is unclear. The germline V gene encodes CDR1 MDHEN and CDR2 SYDVKM. V lost 3 bases to trimming and J lost 4 bases, with 12 bases between them. The CDR3 runs to 15 residues. The CDR3 sequence: CASSLPGTSTGELFF. In DNA form, the CDR3 reads TGTGCCAGCAGTTTGCCTGGTACGAGCACCGGGGAGCTGTTTTTT.

A single count supports this clone. This rearrangement joins TRBV11-2 to TRBJ2-3; TRBD2 matches 8 bases. V gave up 4 bases and J gave up 2 bases; unmatched junction bases: 8. The germline gives CDR1 SGHAT, CDR2 FQNNGV. The CDR3 loop spans 16 amino acids. CDR3 DNA: TGTGCCAGCAGCTCCCGCCTAGCGGGCCTCACAGATACGCAGTATTTT. Translation: CASSSRLAGLTDTQYF. Based on the CDR3 plus reference TRBV11-2 and TRBJ2-3, the full variable domain is EAGVAQSPRYKIIEKRQSVAFWCNPISGHATLYWYQQILGQGPKLLIQFQNNGVVDDSQLPKDRFSAERLKGVDSTLKIQPAKLEDSAVYLCASSSRLAGLTDTQYFGPGTRLTVL.

This clone was seen a single time. The chain combines TRBV28 with TRBJ2-7; D is unresolved. The CDR3 totals 11 residues. The V end lost 8 bases, the J end lost 3 bases, and 8 bases lay between the germline ends. Germline V gene lookup returns CDR1 MDHEN and CDR2 SYDVKM. The CDR3 sequence is CASGGIYEQYF. CDR3 bases: TGTGCCAGCGGCGGAATCTACGAGCAGTACTTC.

The CDR3 DNA reads as TGCGCCAGCAGCCAAGCGGTCAGGGGGGTCGGGGAGCTGTTTTTT. Encoded protein: CASSQAVRGVGELFF. The chain uses TRBV4-3 and TRBJ2-2, with a tentative D call TRBD1 (7 bases). The CDR3 consists of 15 residues. Germline values: CDR1 LGHNA, CDR2 YSLEER. The V and J ends lost 1 base and 7 bases respectively, with 13 bases between them.

This chain connects TRBV7-2 to TRBJ2-2, with 13 bases matching TRBD2. This CDR3 is built from 19 residues. From germline, CDR1 is SGHTA and CDR2 FQGNSA. Germline trimming cut 4 bases from V and 8 bases from J; bases unmatched to any gene: 16. The CDR3 sequence: CASSSHPPLTSGRQGELFF. As DNA, the CDR3 is TGTGCCAGCAGCTCCCATCCTCCCTTGACTAGCGGGAGGCAGGGGGAGCTGTTTTTT.

The gene calls are TRBV5-4 and TRBJ1-2, with TRBD1 identical over 11 bases. The germline gives CDR1 SGHNT, CDR2 YYREEE (reference sequence). This CDR3 spans 17 amino acids. V shed 1 base and J 0 bases; nucleotides not matched to a gene: 5. The CDR3 DNA reads TGTGCCAGCAGCTTGTCGGGACAGGGGGTTTCTAACTATGGCTACACCTTC. Its translation is CASSLSGQGVSNYGYTF.

This rearrangement joins TRBV19 to TRBJ2-7; TRBD1 matches 7 bases. The CDR3 consists of 15 residues. The germline CDR1 and CDR2 sequences are LNHDA and SQIVND (reference sequence). The V segment lost 6 bases and the J segment 4 bases; nucleotides outside the gene matches: 12. The CDR3 reads CASRGSEGGRYEQYF. CDR3 sequence (DNA): TGTGCCAGTAGGGGGTCTGAAGGGGGCCGATACGAGCAGTACTTC.

The chain combines TRBV6-5 with TRBJ1-3; TRBD1 matches at 9 bases. Germline assignment: CDR1 MNHEY and CDR2 SVGAGI. V shed 2 bases and J 7 bases; nucleotides not matched to a gene: 6. The CDR3 runs 15 residues. In DNA form, the CDR3 reads TGTGCCAGCAGTTACAAGGGACAGGGTATGAACACCATATATTTT. Amino acid sequence: CASSYKGQGMNTIYF.

The chain recombines TRBV10-2 with TRBJ2-5; tentative D call: TRBD1 (6 bases). Germline loops: CDR1 WSHSY, CDR2 SAAADI. This CDR3 spans 15 amino acids. With 9 bases removed from V and 3 bases from J, the gap between germline ends came to 20 bases. The CDR3 bases are TGCGCCAGTAGGTCCGAACCAGGGGAGAAAGAGACCCAGTACTTC. This sequence encodes CASRSEPGEKETQYF.

The chain couples TRBV5-6 to TRBJ2-7, with D unresolved. V lost 1 base and J 3 bases, leaving 8 bases between the germline ends. This CDR3 is built from 13 residues. The V gene's germline CDR1 is SGHDT and CDR2 YYEEEE. CDR3 amino acids: CASSLMSVYEQYF. In nucleotides, the CDR3 is TGTGCCAGCAGCTTGATGTCTGTCTACGAGCAGTACTTC.

This clone was detected a few times. The gene calls are TRBV19 and TRBJ2-2; 9 bases are a match to TRBD2. J was trimmed by 6 bases and V by 6 bases; bases with no gene match: 8. Germline V gene sequence: CDR1 LNHDA, CDR2 SQIVND (reference sequence). There are 15 residues in the CDR3. CDR3 loop: CASRVSGSGAGELFF. Here the CDR3 DNA reads TGTGCCAGTAGAGTTAGCGGGAGTGGCGCCGGGGAGCTGTTTTTT.

The genes are TRBV25-1 and TRBJ1-4, with D maybe TRBD1 (5 bases). Germline CDR1 MGHDK, CDR2 SYGVNS. The CDR3 extends over 16 amino acids. Deletions cut 4 bases from V and 8 bases from J, with 20 bases between. CDR3 DNA sequence: TGTGCCAGCAGTGCATGGGGCGGTGGGGAAAGGGAAAAACTGTTTTTT. This gives the protein CASSAWGGGEREKLFF. Complete variable domain (other parts from reference TRBV25-1 and TRBJ1-4): EADIYQTPRYLVIGTGKKITLECSQTMGHDKMYWYQQDPGMELHLIHYSYGVNSTEKGDLSSESTVSRIRTEHFPLTLESARPSHTSQYLCASSAWGGGEREKLFFGSGTQLSVL.

The chain employs TRBV10-3 and TRBJ1-5; D ambiguous. The V end was cut by 10 bases, the J end by 0 bases, with 13 bases between. This CDR3 comprises 14 residues. The germline CDR1 and CDR2 sequences are ENHRY and SYGVKD. This CDR3 is CASARDISNQPQHF. The CDR3, as DNA: TGTGCCAGCGCGAGGGATATTAGCAATCAGCCCCAGCATTTT.

This clone was seen just once. The gene calls are TRBV5-6 and TRBJ1-2; possible D gene TRBD1, 5 bases. This CDR3 has 14 residues. Looked up from germline, CDR1 is SGHDT and CDR2 is YYEEEE. With 4 bases removed from V and 4 bases from J, the gap between germline ends came to 14 bases. DNA of the CDR3: TGTGCCAGCAGCCAAGGACACGGCTTCTATGGCTACACCTTC. Translated, it gives CASSQGHGFYGYTF.

The rearrangement joins TRBV2 to TRBJ2-7, with TRBD2 identical over 8 bases. This CDR3 spans 14 amino acids. V lost 7 bases and J lost 6; bases outside the gene matches: 11. From germline, CDR1 is SNHLY and CDR2 FYNNEI. The DNA of the CDR3 is TGTGCCAGCAAAAGGGAGCGGGAGTTCAGCGAGCAGTACTTC. Protein product: CASKREREFSEQYF. Using reference TRBV2 and TRBJ2-7 for the parts outside the CDR3, the full variable domain is EPEVTQTPSHQVTQMGQEVILRCVPISNHLYFYWYRQILGQKVEFLVSFYNNEISEKSEIFDDQFSVERPDGSNFTLKIRSTKLEDSAMYFCASKREREFSEQYFGPGTRLTVT.

This clone was seen a few times. CDR3 nucleotides: TGTGCCAGCAGTCCTAGTGGGGGGGAGCAGTACTTC. This encodes CASSPSGGEQYF. The chain uses TRBV6-5 and TRBJ2-7, with TRBD2 as a possible D gene (6 bases). Germline CDR1 MNHEY, CDR2 SVGAGI. V gave up 5 bases and J gave up 7 bases, with 12 bases separating them. The CDR3 is 12 residues long.

The CDR3 protein is CASGQGGYNSPLHF. DNA for the CDR3: TGCGCCAGCGGGCAGGGAGGGTATAATTCACCCCTCCACTTT. The genes are TRBV5-1 and TRBJ1-6; tentative D call: TRBD1 (5 bases). Deletions cut 7 bases from V and 4 bases from J, with 12 bases between. This CDR3 comprises 14 residues. The germline CDR1 and CDR2 sequences are SGHRS and YFSETQ. The full variable domain, rest sourced from reference TRBV5-1 and TRBJ1-6, is KAGVTQTPRYLIKTRGQQVTLSCSPISGHRSVSWYQQTPGQGLQFLFEYFSETQRNKGNFPGRFSGRQFSNSRSEMNVSTLELGDSALYLCASGQGGYNSPLHFGNGTRLTVT.

V and J are TRBV7-2 and TRBJ2-7; TRBD2 is a possible D gene (5 bases). The CDR3 has 14 residues. Trimming took off 2 bases at V and 3 bases at J, with 11 bases between the two ends. In germline, CDR1 is SGHTA, CDR2 FQGNSA. Here the CDR3 DNA reads TGTGCCAGCAGCTTATCCGGGAATAGCTACGAGCAGTACTTC. The encoded protein is CASSLSGNSYEQYF.

The CDR3 DNA sequence: TGTGCCAGCAGTTCAGGGGCGCATAGCAATCAGCCCCAGCATTTT. Translated, it gives CASSSGAHSNQPQHF. This chain connects TRBV27 to TRBJ1-5, with D perhaps matching TRBD1 (6 bases). The V end lost 4 bases, the J end lost 0 bases, and 10 bases lay between the germline ends. The V gene's germline CDR1 is MNHEY and CDR2 SMNVEV (reference sequence). The CDR3 has 15 amino acids.

The chain recombines TRBV11-2 with TRBJ1-1, with D uncertain. The CDR3 contains 14 residues. Looked up from germline, CDR1 is SGHAT and CDR2 is FQNNGV. V lost 0 bases, J lost 5 bases, and 10 bases lay in between. The CDR3, as DNA: TGTGCCAGCAGCTTAGATGAGGGTATAACTGAAGCTTTCTTT. It specifies CASSLDEGITEAFF.

The chain joins TRBV3-1 (or the pseudogene TRBV3-2) to TRBJ1-1, with D possibly being TRBD1 (5 bases). This CDR3 contains 14 residues. In germline, CDR1 is LGHDT, CDR2 YNNKEL (reference sequence). V lost 11 bases to trimming and J lost 4 bases, with 20 bases between them. The CDR3 region has the DNA TGTGCCTCGGGAGAACTGGGACCGGGCACTGAAGCTTTCTTT. It translates to CASGELGPGTEAFF.

The chain couples TRBV30 to TRBJ1-6; TRBD1 is a possible D gene (5 bases). The CDR3 has 13 residues. Germline CDR1 GTSNPN, CDR2 SVGIG (reference sequence). V dropped 7 bases and J dropped 5 bases, with 12 bases sitting between them. This chain's CDR3 is CASRGGNNSPLHF. For the CDR3, the DNA is TGTGCCTCAAGGGGAGGGAATAATTCACCCCTCCACTTT.

This clone was seen only once. The chain carries TRBV19 and TRBJ1-1; tentative D call: TRBD1 (5 bases). The CDR3 sequence is 14 residues long. The V and J ends lost 5 bases and 5 bases respectively, with 15 bases between them. Germline lookup yields CDR1 LNHDA and CDR2 SQIVND (reference sequence). In DNA form, the CDR3 reads TGTGCCAGTAGTTTTGACAGTTTGGGGACTGAAGCTTTCTTT. Protein sequence: CASSFDSLGTEAFF.